Sequencing of this TCR beta chain was carried out in a study of cytomegalovirus exposure and HLA in healthy donors. The overall study: Within an early data release were around 87 million unique TCRs drawn from HLA-typed donors. Study-wide results and caveats: Sequence variants that were highly shared formed a cluster that was likely a sequencing artifact.

The PCR contained 60 Vbeta and 13 Jbeta primers. Sequenced by immunoSEQ multiplex PCR; TCRdb stores in-frame clones only, minus some. The sample includes about 230,000 clones, over 75% of them seen just once. All donors participated as healthy donors of bone marrow. With respect to this clone: Antigen: not known.

V was pared by 3 bases and J by 3 bases, with 10 bases between. The CDR3 runs 14 residues. CDR1 and CDR2 from the germline V gene are SEHNR and FQNEAQ (reference sequence). The sequence was obtained from a boy aged 5-17 years in good health and CMV-seronegative. The source material was PBMCs. The J gene is TRBJ2-3, the V gene TRBV7-9; a possible D gene is TRBD2 (6 bases). The DNA for the CDR3 is TGTGCCAGCAGCTTCGGGGGAGAGACAGATACGCAGTATTTT. It encodes CASSFGGETDTQYF.